Below, one T cell receptor beta chain is given with its context. Germline V lookup: CDR1 SGHTA, CDR2 FQGTGA. V dropped 2 bases and J dropped 3; count of bases not matched to a gene: 2. This CDR3 is 14 amino acids long. The data stem from a study of blood T cell repertoires in COVID-19. At the level of the study: Donors in the United States, Italy and Spain gave samples during acute or convalescent COVID-19. T cells, B-cell-depleted T cells, or PBMCs supplied cDNA or gDNA.

Generated by immunoSEQ multiplex PCR, the TCRdb table keeps only in-frame clones and is missing some. Among under 200,000 clones listed, around 84% were seen once. This clonotype was sampled from a woman at least 80 years old with acute or convalescent COVID-19. The sequencing sample was made of peripheral blood. The chain combines TRBV7-3 with TRBJ2-7; 9 bases agree with TRBD1. CDR3 DNA sequence: TGTGCCAGCAGCTTAGGGGGACAGGGCTACGAGCAGTACTTC. Residues: CASSLGGQGYEQYF.